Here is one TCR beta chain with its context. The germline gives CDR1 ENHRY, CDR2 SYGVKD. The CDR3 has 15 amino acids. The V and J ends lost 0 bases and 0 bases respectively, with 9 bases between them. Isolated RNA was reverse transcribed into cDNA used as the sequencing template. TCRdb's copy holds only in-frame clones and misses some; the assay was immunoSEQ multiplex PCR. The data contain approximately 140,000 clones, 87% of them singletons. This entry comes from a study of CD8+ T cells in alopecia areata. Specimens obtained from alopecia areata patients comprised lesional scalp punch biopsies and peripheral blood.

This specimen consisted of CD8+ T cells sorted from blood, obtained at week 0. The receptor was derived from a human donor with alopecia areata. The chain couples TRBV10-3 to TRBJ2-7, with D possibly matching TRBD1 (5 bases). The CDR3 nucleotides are TGTGCCATCAGTGAGTCGAAGGGGTTCTCCTACGAGCAGTACTTC. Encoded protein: CAISESKGFSYEQYF.